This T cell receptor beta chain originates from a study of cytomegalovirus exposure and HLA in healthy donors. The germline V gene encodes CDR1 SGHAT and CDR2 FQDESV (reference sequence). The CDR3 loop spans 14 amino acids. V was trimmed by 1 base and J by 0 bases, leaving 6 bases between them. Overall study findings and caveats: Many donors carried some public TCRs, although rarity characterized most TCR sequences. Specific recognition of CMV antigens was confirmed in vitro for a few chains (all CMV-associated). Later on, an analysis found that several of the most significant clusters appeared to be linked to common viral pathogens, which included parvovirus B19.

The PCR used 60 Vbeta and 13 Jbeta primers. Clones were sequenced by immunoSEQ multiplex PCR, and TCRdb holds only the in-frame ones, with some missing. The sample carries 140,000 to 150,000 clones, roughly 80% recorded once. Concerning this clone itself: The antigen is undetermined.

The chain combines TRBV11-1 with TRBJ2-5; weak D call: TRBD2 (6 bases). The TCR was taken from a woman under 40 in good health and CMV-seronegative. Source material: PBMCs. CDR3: CASSLGRDQETQYF. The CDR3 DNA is TGTGCCAGCAGCTTAGGGAGGGACCAAGAGACCCAGTACTTC.